Here is one TCR beta chain with its context. Its antigen has not been determined. Base qualities are missing; no much larger clone stands one base away. The immunoSEQ Assay, a bias-controlled multiplex PCR, was used to amplify TCRbeta CDR3 regions from genomic DNA. The original methods were these. Within the assay, amplification of reference gene primers was used to estimate how many nucleated cells each sample contained. Sequence reads were collapsed and filtered to measure the absolute abundance of every unique TCRbeta CDR3 rearrangement. For each sample, productive Simpson clonality was calculated as the square root of Simpson's diversity index over productive rearrangements. TCRdb retrieved this table from immuneACCESS and kept in-frame rearrangements only. Not all clones are present; in checked studies, unresolved V genes account for under half, and no reason is known for the remainder. The V and J calls and clone size come from that table; D and trimming were worked out from the DNA. Here the sample has 65,000 to 80,000 clones; 80% to 85% occur a single time. Together, the top ten hold 25% to 30% of the sample.

Collaborating institutions collected whole blood in K2EDTA tubes following their own protocols. For TCRbeta analysis, collaborators shipped samples in one of three forms: frozen whole blood, isolated PBMCs, or DNA extracted from either of those sample types. The CDR1 and CDR2 encoded by the germline V gene are SNHLY and FYNNEI. The cysteine opens and the phenylalanine closes a CDR3 of 14 amino acids. Here the CDR3 DNA is all that survives: 42 bases in frame from base 1. The germline ends are 19 bases apart after V is trimmed by 8 bases and J by 8 bases. These data originate in a study of blood T cell repertoires in COVID-19 (dated by TCRdb to the early 2020s). About the full investigation: The collaborator samples originated in the United States, Italy and Spain and spanned the acute and convalescent phases of COVID-19. The prospective study material was composed of cDNA or gDNA derived from T cells, B-cell-depleted T cells, or PBMCs. Deeply sampled blood TCRbeta repertoires from subjects exposed to, actively infected with, or recovered from COVID-19 were included in the dataset. A freely available public database, intended as a resource for researchers studying the immune response to SARS-CoV-2, is where the repertoires were released. Samples came from the ongoing ImmuneRACE study (first 160 participants) plus 1,254 subjects from 6 global collaborators. Sample metadata almost always included a de-identified subject ID, COVID-19 status, age in years and sex. Where HLA class I and class II types were available, the types were taken from metadata supplied by the sample provider, not from assay-based typing.

Study-level results and caveats: The amount of clinical and demographic metadata varied by source and participant and was provided uncurated.

Sequenced material: peripheral blood. The sequence is built from TRBV2 and TRBJ2-1; the best D guess is TRBD2, with 6 bases matching. This clonotype was sampled from a human donor in a cohort sampled during active COVID-19. The bases read TGTGCCAGCGGACGGGGGTTGGAAGTCGATGAGCAGTTCTTC. The encoded protein is CASGRGLEVDEQFF.